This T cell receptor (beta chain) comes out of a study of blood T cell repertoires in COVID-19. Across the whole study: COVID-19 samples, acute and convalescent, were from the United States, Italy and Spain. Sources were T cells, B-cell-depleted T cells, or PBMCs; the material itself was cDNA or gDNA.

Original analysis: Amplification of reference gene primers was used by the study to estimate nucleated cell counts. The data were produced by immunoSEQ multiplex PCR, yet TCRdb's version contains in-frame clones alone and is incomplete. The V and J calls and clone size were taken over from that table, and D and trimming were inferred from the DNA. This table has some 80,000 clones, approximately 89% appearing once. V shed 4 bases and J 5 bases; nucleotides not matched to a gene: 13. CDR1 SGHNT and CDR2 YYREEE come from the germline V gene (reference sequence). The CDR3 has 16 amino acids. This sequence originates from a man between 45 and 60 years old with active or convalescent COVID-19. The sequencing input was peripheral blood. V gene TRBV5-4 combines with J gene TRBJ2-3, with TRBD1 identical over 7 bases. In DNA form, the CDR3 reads TGTGCCAGCAGCCCCCAACAGGAGGCAGGGGGAGATACGCAGTATTTT. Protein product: CASSPQQEAGGDTQYF.